This entry describes one T cell receptor (beta chain). As yet, its antigen is unknown. The data were taken from a study of metastatic and nonmetastatic thyroid tumors. Study-wide context: Blood and tumor or nodule tissue repertoires from malignant and benign thyroid patients were compared.

Per the study methods: Clinicopathological groups of papillary thyroid cancer showed CDR3 differences that were used to build a distant-metastasis classifier. TCRdb re-clonotyped the PCR reads via MiXCR. The authors' filters were not applied to this entry. Of tens of thousands of clones listed, around a third are singletons. V lost 0 bases and J lost 6; bases outside the gene matches: 9. Germline CDR1 SGHRS, CDR2 YFSETQ. This CDR3 is built from 16 residues. No patient received treatment before thyroid surgery. Study-wide findings and caveats: A significant increase in TCR beta diversity was reportedly seen in malignant thyroid tumors relative to benign nodules, in blood and tumor.

The clonotype was recovered from a female donor with papillary thyroid cancer or a benign thyroid nodule (not recorded which). Some clones in this sample may be carry-over from other donors' samples. The gene calls are TRBV5-1 and TRBJ2-1, with 7 bases identical to TRBD2. Source material: tumor tissue. CDR3 DNA: TGCGCCAGCAGCTTGGTCTTAGCGGGTTCCGGCAATGAGCAGTTCTTC. Translating gives CASSLVLAGSGNEQFF.